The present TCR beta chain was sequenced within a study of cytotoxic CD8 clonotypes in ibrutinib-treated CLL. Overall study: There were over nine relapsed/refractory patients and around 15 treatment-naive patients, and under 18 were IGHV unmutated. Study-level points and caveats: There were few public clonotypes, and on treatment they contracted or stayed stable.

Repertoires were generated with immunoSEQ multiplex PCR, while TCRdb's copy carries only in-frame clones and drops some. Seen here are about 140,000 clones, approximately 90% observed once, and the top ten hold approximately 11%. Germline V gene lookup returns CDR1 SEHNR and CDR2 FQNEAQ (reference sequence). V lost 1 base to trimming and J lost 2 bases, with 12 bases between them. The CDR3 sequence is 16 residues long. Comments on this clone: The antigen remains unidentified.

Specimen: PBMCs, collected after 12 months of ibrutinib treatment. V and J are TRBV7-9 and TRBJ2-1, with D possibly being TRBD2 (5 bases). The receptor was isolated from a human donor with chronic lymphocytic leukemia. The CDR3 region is CASSLVVTTAYNEQFF. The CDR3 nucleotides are TGTGCCAGCAGCTTAGTGGTGACTACAGCCTACAATGAGCAGTTCTTC.